This TCR beta chain appears in the sequencing data of a study of T cell responses to AZD1222 COVID-19 vaccine. Study-wide results and caveats: Rises in breadth and depth of Spike-specific TCRs came after two AZD1222 doses. A mostly white British donor set with more females was recruited, and clonal diversity was possibly underestimated. A reported finding is that nearly half of spike-specific TCRs target unmutated variant regions.

Generated by immunoSEQ multiplex PCR, the TCRdb table keeps only in-frame clones and is missing some. The sample includes around 100,000 clones, 88% of them seen just once. Comments on this clone: What it binds is unknown.

The material sequenced was peripheral blood, taken on day 0 of AZD1222 vaccination. The sequence derives from an adult in good health.

The CDR3 sequence is CASSLRDRGKNIQYF. In DNA, the CDR3 is TGTGCCAGCAGCTTGAGGGACAGGGGTAAAAACATTCAGTACTTC. V is TRBV7-3 and J is TRBJ2-4; 10 bases are shared with TRBD1. The CDR3 extends over 15 amino acids. Germline V gives CDR1 SGHTA, CDR2 FQGTGA. V was clipped by 3 bases and J by 4 bases; unmatched bases: 3.